Below, 10 T cell receptor beta chains from the same sample are listed, as sequenced in a study of T cells in Graves' hyperthyroidism and ophthalmopathy. RNA transcripts provided the source from which TCR beta CDR3 regions were amplified. The HTBI primer set drove a first-round RT-PCR of the TCR CDR3. TCRdb called the multiplex PCR reads again in MiXCR, with one record for every CDR3 protein. The repertoire holds 500,000 to 800,000 distinct CDR3 sequences, with less than 45% as singletons. Sequenced sample: peripheral blood or thyroid tissue (not recorded which). The receptors stem from an adult man with Graves' disease, either hyperthyroidism or ophthalmopathy (not recorded which).

Regarding this clonotype: This may be a read error: a much more frequent sequence differs by one nucleotide. The J gene is TRBJ1-1, the V gene TRBV10-3; D ambiguous. This CDR3 region has 12 residues. Trimming removed 2 bases from V and 5 bases from J, with 6 bases in between. CDR1 is ENHRY, CDR2 SYGVKD, per germline. CDR3 residues: CAISEGETEAFF. CDR3 in DNA: TGTGCCATCAGTGAGGGCGAAACTGAAGCTTTCTTT.

The chain employs TRBV25-1 and TRBJ1-2; TRBD1 agrees at 12 bases. Trimming cost V 7 bases and J 4 bases; bases outside gene matches: 13. The germline V gene encodes CDR1 MGHDK and CDR2 SYGVNS. The CDR3 spans 17 residues. The CDR3 region is CASTGIPGQGAPYGYTF. The CDR3 DNA reads TGTGCCAGCACTGGGATTCCGGGACAGGGGGCCCCCTATGGCTACACCTTC.

This rearrangement joins TRBV20-1 to TRBJ1-5; D is perhaps TRBD1 (6 bases). The CDR3 has 15 amino acids. Trimming left V 6 bases short and J 7 bases short, with 22 bases between. Germline-derived CDR1 and CDR2 are DFQATT and SNEGSKA (reference sequence). The CDR3 DNA reads as TGCAGTGCCAACGTAAAACAGGGACCAGGACAGCCCCAGCATTTT. Residues: CSANVKQGPGQPQHF.

This clonotype has a count of ten or more. V and J are TRBV9 and TRBJ1-3, with unresolved D. Germline CDR1 SGDLS, CDR2 YYNGEE. Between the trimmed V and J ends, which lost 0 bases and 8 bases, there was a span of 12 bases. The CDR3 runs to 14 residues. Written as DNA, the CDR3 is TGTGCCAGCAGCGTAGGAACCGAGGGAGACACCATATATTTT. This gives the protein CASSVGTEGDTIYF.

Details on this clonotype: No conserved phenylalanine or tryptophan is present at the end of the CDR3, so a read error is the likely explanation. Because the CDR3's place on the DNA is in doubt, the DNA is left out and the CDR3 is given as listed by TCRdb. The chain recombines TRBV29-1 with TRBJ1-3; the table calls TRBD1, which could not be checked here. Looked up from germline, CDR1 is SQVTM and CDR2 is ANQGSEA. The CDR3 is made up of 9 amino acids, end residues included. The CDR3 region is CSVDPWAIG.

This clonotype was detected many times. The V and J genes are TRBV12-3 or TRBV12-4 and TRBJ1-1; no reliable D call. Deletions cut 3 bases from V and 3 bases from J, with 5 bases between. CDR3 size: 12 residues. CDR3 amino acids: CASSFMYTEAFF. CDR3 DNA sequence: TGTGCCAGCAGTTTCATGTACACTGAAGCTTTCTTT.

The gene calls are TRBV25-1 and TRBJ1-4, with 9 bases aligning to TRBD1. The CDR3 consists of 16 residues. Germline CDR1 is MGHDK and CDR2 is SYGVNS. Germline trimming cut 3 bases from V and 6 bases from J; bases unmatched to any gene: 8. The CDR3 region is CASSEAGQGRDEKLFF. The CDR3 nucleotides are TGTGCCAGCAGTGAGGCAGGACAGGGGCGGGATGAAAAACTGTTTTTT.

In this sample, this clonotype turned up once. V usage is TRBV9 and J usage is TRBJ2-7, with 11 bases fitting TRBD2. Unmatched junction bases numbered 8, after V lost 4 bases and J lost 5 bases. The CDR3 is 15 amino acids. Germline V gene sequence: CDR1 SGDLS, CDR2 YYNGEE. For the CDR3, the DNA is TGTGCCAGCAGCCGACTAGCGGGAAACCACCACGAGCAGTACTTC. It specifies CASSRLAGNHHEQYF.

The rearrangement links TRBV2 to TRBJ1-4, with a weak D call TRBD1 (5 bases). V lost 0 bases and J 8 bases, leaving 16 bases between the germline ends. CDR1 SNHLY and CDR2 FYNNEI come from the germline V gene. This CDR3 spans 16 amino acids. CDR3 protein: CASSEASLGVREKLFF. The CDR3 DNA is TGTGCCAGCAGTGAAGCGAGTTTGGGGGTGAGGGAAAAACTGTTTTTT.

The chain joins TRBV12-3 or TRBV12-4 to TRBJ1-5; D is possibly TRBD1 (5 bases). The V end was cut by 4 bases, the J end by 2 bases, with 15 bases between. This CDR3 region has 16 residues. The CDR3 loop reads CASSSQGPGGNQPQHF. In DNA form, the CDR3 reads TGTGCCAGCAGTTCCCAGGGCCCCGGCGGCAATCAGCCCCAGCATTTT.